This T cell receptor (beta chain) came from a study of human T cells and chemical hapten exposure. This clonotype was seen many times. What it binds is unknown. TCRdb itself ran the RACE reads through MiXCR, one entry per CDR3 protein. The table lists about 84,000 distinct CDR3 sequences, 8.5% to 12% of them singletons, with less than 6.5% in the top ten. Study-wide results and limits: Expanded TCR counts at PT1 went up together with patch test score, a positive correlation.

Unmatched junction bases numbered 9, after V lost 3 bases and J lost 5 bases. In germline, CDR1 is LGHDT, CDR2 YNNKEL (reference sequence). CDR3 size: 17 residues. The sample's time point: patch test 2, 6 weeks after DPC sensitization. Treatment specified: therapeutic diphenylcyclopropenone sensitization with weekly scalp DPC. Sequenced material: whole blood, taken in connection with sensitization to the hapten diphenylcyclopropenone (DPC). The chain is built from TRBV3-1 and TRBJ2-3; 12 bases agree with TRBD2. The clonotype originates from a woman between 45 and 65 years old with alopecia areata. Some clones in this sample may be carry-over from other donors' samples. CDR3: CASSQVTSGSREDTQYF. In DNA form, the CDR3 reads TGTGCCAGCAGCCAGGTGACTAGCGGGAGCAGGGAAGATACGCAGTATTTT.